This TCR beta chain came from a study of follicular helper T cells after annual influenza vaccination. The study's findings and limits: Change in circulating plasmablasts correlated with ICOS+CD38+ cTfh clonality change. Day 7 ICOS+CD38+ clones later appeared mostly in ICOS-CD38- cTfh.

Time point: 2015-2016 season, pre-vaccination. The CDR3 length is 13 residues. Germline-derived CDR1 and CDR2 are LGHNA and YSLEER. V lost 0 bases and J 8 bases, leaving 10 bases between the germline ends. This clone was seen a handful of times. As yet, its antigen is unknown. The repertoire was sequenced with immunoSEQ multiplex PCR; TCRdb's copy has only in-frame clones and lacks some. Found here are 9,500 to 13,000 clones, 81% of them singletons; the top ten hold roughly 3.6%. The sample was CXCR5+ CD38- circulating T follicular helper cells from blood, taken on the day of influenza vaccination. Documented subset: circulating Tfh, non-naive CD4+CXCR5+PD-1+ (ICOS+CD38+ or ICOS-CD38-). The sequence was collected from an adult who received the influenza vaccine. The rearrangement joins TRBV4-3 to TRBJ1-2; D call uncertain. CDR3 amino acids: CASSQEGLTGYTF. The CDR3 DNA sequence: TGCGCCAGCAGCCAAGAGGGTCTTACGGGCTACACCTTC.